Shown below are 20 T cell receptor beta chains from a single sample sequenced in a study of identical twins. TCRdb itself ran the 5' RACE reads through MiXCR, one entry per CDR3 protein. The table has 150,000 or so distinct CDR3 sequences, 3.5% seen once; the top ten hold approximately 7.7%. Material: memory T cells sorted from blood. These receptors all come from a man aged 18 to 30 in good health.

The table lists this clonotype with many counts. The V call is TRBV18, the J call TRBJ2-7; 11 positions match TRBD2. The CDR3 extends over 14 amino acids. V shed 3 bases and J 4 bases; nucleotides not matched to a gene: 2. CDR1 and CDR2 from the germline V gene are KGHSH and LQKENI. The CDR3 is CASSPTSGSYEQYV. In DNA, the CDR3 is TGTGCCAGCTCACCCACTAGCGGGAGTTACGAGCAGTACGTC.

This clonotype occurred many times. The rearrangement joins TRBV12-3 or TRBV12-4 to TRBJ2-3; 9 positions match TRBD1. This CDR3 contains 13 residues. With 4 bases clipped from V and 14 bases from J, the junction kept 10 bases outside the gene matches. Here the CDR3 DNA reads TGTGCCAGCAGTTCTCATGGACAGGGGCCGAGGTATTTT. Translating gives CASSSHGQGPRYF.

The rearrangement uses TRBV11-3 and TRBJ1-1; D is unresolved. CDR1 and CDR2 (germline): SGHNT, YENEEA. The CDR3 totals 11 residues. With 4 bases removed from V and 7 bases from J, the gap between germline ends came to 7 bases. The chain's CDR3 is CASSSGYEAFF. For the CDR3, the DNA is TGTGCCAGCAGCTCCGGATATGAAGCTTTCTTT.

This clonotype was seen many times. The chain is built from TRBV5-1 and TRBJ2-7; D is perhaps TRBD1 (5 bases). With 3 bases removed from V and 4 bases from J, the gap between germline ends came to 14 bases. CDR3 size: 14 residues. CDR1 is SGHRS, CDR2 YFSETQ, per germline. CDR3 coding DNA: TGCGCCAGCAGCTCCGGAGAAGGGGTATACGAGCAGTACGTC. Its protein product is CASSSGEGVYEQYV.

This clonotype has ten or more counts. The chain combines TRBV28 with TRBJ2-3, with unresolved D. Trimming removed 5 bases at V and 0 bases at J, with 6 bases between. CDR1 MDHEN and CDR2 SYDVKM come from the germline V gene. This CDR3 region has 13 residues. CDR3 in amino acids: CASSVTSTDTQYF. The CDR3 bases are TGTGCCAGCAGTGTTACGAGCACAGATACGCAGTATTTT.

This clonotype was found many times. V usage is TRBV24-1 and J usage is TRBJ2-7; the D call may be TRBD1 or TRBD2 (6 bases each). The CDR3 contains 13 residues. CDR1 is KGHDR and CDR2 is SFDVKD in the germline V gene. Trimming took off 4 bases at V and 4 bases at J, with 10 bases between the two ends. In DNA, the CDR3 is TGTGCCACCAGTGACGGGGGCGGTTACGAGCAGTACTTC. It specifies CATSDGGGYEQYF.

This clonotype has just a few counts. The chain links TRBV14 to TRBJ2-3, with TRBD2 matching over 7 bases. There are 15 residues in the CDR3. The trim removed 6 bases at V and 3 bases at J, leaving 9 bases unmatched. Per the germline V gene, CDR1 is SGHDN and CDR2 is FVKESK. CDR3 in amino acids: CASSLQLGGTDTQYF. The CDR3 nucleotides are TGTGCCAGCAGTCTCCAATTGGGGGGGACAGATACGCAGTATTTT.

A note on this clonotype: The junction differs from germline at one of its ends, possibly a read error. The rearrangement joins TRBV4-3 to TRBJ2-1; the D call may be TRBD1 or TRBD2 (7 bases each). From germline, CDR1 is LGHNA and CDR2 YSLEER. The CDR3 is made up of 15 amino acids. The CDR3, as DNA: TGCGCCAGCAGCCAAGATTATGGGTGGGAGGGGGCATGGATCTTC. Translated, it gives CASSQDYGWEGAWIF.

The chain is built from TRBV27 and TRBJ2-6; D is perhaps TRBD2 (5 bases). From germline, CDR1 is MNHEY and CDR2 SMNVEV (reference sequence). The V end was cut by 5 bases, the J end by 2 bases, with 16 bases between. This CDR3 has 17 amino acids. This CDR3 is CASSPRRTVTGANVLTF. CDR3 DNA sequence: TGTGCCAGCAGTCCAAGACGGACTGTCACTGGGGCCAACGTCCTGACTTTC.

This clonotype was detected ten times or more. J is TRBJ2-3 and V is TRBV27; perhaps TRBD1 as D (6 bases). This CDR3 has 13 residues. Germline CDR1 MNHEY, CDR2 SMNVEV (reference sequence). Trimming pared 10 bases from V and 4 bases from J, leaving 15 bases between. DNA of the CDR3: TGTGCCACCGCTGGACAGTACGCAGATACGCAGTATTTT. Encoded protein: CATAGQYADTQYF.

This clonotype was recorded at least ten times. V usage is TRBV29-1 and J usage is TRBJ1-1; D ambiguous. V lost 5 bases and J lost 0, with 10 bases in between. CDR3 size: 13 residues. Looked up from germline, CDR1 is SQVTM and CDR2 is ANQGSEA. CDR3 amino acids: CSVSGQLNTEAFF. The CDR3 region has the DNA TGCAGCGTTAGTGGGCAGCTGAACACTGAAGCTTTCTTT.

This clonotype was picked up many times. The chain employs TRBV4-3 and TRBJ2-3; D is perhaps TRBD1 or TRBD2 (5 bases each). The V and J ends lost 1 base and 2 bases respectively, with 13 bases between them. Germline CDR1 LGHNA, CDR2 YSLEER. The CDR3 covers 16 residues. CDR3 coding DNA: TGCGCCAGCAGCCAAGTGGGGCGGGTCGACACAGATACGCAGTATTTT. This encodes CASSQVGRVDTDTQYF.

This clonotype occurred a few times. CDR3 bases: TGTGCCAGCAGCTCTACTCCTGAGACACGGATGAACACTGAAGCTTTCTTT. Amino acid sequence: CASSSTPETRMNTEAFF. The V and J genes are TRBV7-8 and TRBJ1-1, with D hard to call. V shed 4 bases and J shed 0 bases, with 18 bases lying between them. CDR1 SGHVS and CDR2 FQNEAQ come from the germline V gene. The CDR3 has 17 amino acids.

In its sample, this clonotype was seen many times. This chain uses TRBV4-1 with TRBJ2-1, with D maybe TRBD2 (6 bases). Germline V CDR1 and CDR2: MGHRA, YSYEKL. With 4 bases removed from V and 4 bases from J, the gap between germline ends came to 14 bases. The CDR3 sequence is 15 residues long. CDR3 protein: CASSRGRESYNEQFF. Here the CDR3 DNA reads TGCGCCAGCAGCCGCGGCCGGGAGTCATACAATGAGCAGTTCTTC.

At least ten counts were recorded for this clonotype. The chain couples TRBV15 to TRBJ1-2; no clear D. With 7 bases removed from V and 8 bases from J, the gap between germline ends came to 14 bases. The CDR3 consists of 12 residues. Germline lookup yields CDR1 LNHNV and CDR2 YYDKDF (reference sequence). The CDR3 loop is CATTAIGRGYTF. The CDR3 DNA is TGTGCCACCACCGCGATCGGGCGAGGCTACACCTTC.

This clonotype was recorded at least ten times. The chain joins TRBV25-1 to TRBJ1-6; tentative D call: TRBD1 (6 bases). Germline CDR1 is MGHDK and CDR2 is SYGVNS. V was shortened by 6 bases and J by 7 bases, with 16 bases between the two germline ends. The CDR3 runs to 15 residues. The CDR3 coding sequence is TGTGCCAGCAGACACCAACAGGGAACGAATTCACCCCTCCACTTT. Protein: CASRHQQGTNSPLHF.

This clonotype has a count of ten or more. The V gene is TRBV27, the J gene TRBJ1-5; 10 bases fit TRBD1. Germline assignment: CDR1 MNHEY and CDR2 SMNVEV (reference sequence). After removal of 1 base from V and 1 base from J, the junction contained 10 bases not matched to a gene. There are 19 residues in the CDR3. CDR3 DNA sequence: TGTGCCAGCAGTTTATGGGCCCCCGGGACAGGGGCAAGCAATCAGCCCCAGCATTTT. Protein product: CASSLWAPGTGASNQPQHF.

This clonotype appeared many times. The V gene is TRBV2, the J gene TRBJ2-1; D tentatively fits TRBD1 or TRBD2 (7 bases each). The length of the CDR3 is 16 residues. The V end lost 4 bases, the J end lost 2 bases, and 15 bases lay between the germline ends. Germline loops: CDR1 SNHLY, CDR2 FYNNEI. CDR3 sequence reads: CASSAFRGRAYNEQFF. In nucleotides, the CDR3 is TGTGCCAGCAGTGCTTTCAGGGGGAGGGCCTACAATGAGCAGTTCTTC.

The chain uses TRBV7-2 and TRBJ2-1; 11 bases fit TRBD2. Germline values: CDR1 SGHTA, CDR2 FQGNSA. Trimming took 7 bases from V and 4 from J; bases not matched to a gene: 6. This CDR3 comprises 15 residues. CDR3 coding DNA: TGTGCCAGCACCACTAGCGGGAGAGCTTACAATGAGCAGTTCTTC. Protein sequence: CASTTSGRAYNEQFF.

At least ten counts were recorded for this clonotype. V and J are TRBV28 and TRBJ2-5; 10 positions agree with TRBD2. This CDR3 is 16 amino acids long. The V gene end was trimmed by 6 bases and the J gene end by 5 bases; junction bases not matched to a gene: 12. Germline CDR1 and CDR2: MDHEN and SYDVKM. In DNA form, the CDR3 reads TGTGCCAGCAGCCCCCCCCGAGCGGGAGGGGGGGAGACCCAGTACTTC. Its translation is CASSPPRAGGGETQYF.